This T cell receptor beta chain was profiled in a study of cytomegalovirus exposure and HLA in healthy donors. Regarding the study as a whole: The study recorded 150 to 200 TCR beta chains that were cytomegalovirus-associated. According to a subsequent analysis, TCR clusters from the first cohort were inclined to appear together in the roughly 120 validation repertoires. Per published reports, the classifier diagnosed cytomegalovirus status with high specificity and sensitivity.

Measured with immunoSEQ multiplex PCR; TCRdb has only the in-frame clones, and not every one. The sample holds under 400,000 clones; 70% to 90% are singletons and the top ten take over 0.75%. A word on this clone: Its antigen is unknown.

Trimming stripped 5 bases from V and 9 bases from J, with 16 bases between. Looked up from germline, CDR1 is SEHNR and CDR2 is FQNEAQ (reference sequence). CDR3 length: 13 amino acids. The sequenced sample consisted of PBMCs. The receptor comes from a woman aged 18-30 years in good health and CMV-seronegative. The chain carries TRBV7-9 and TRBJ2-5, with D possibly being TRBD1 (5 bases). The CDR3 region has the DNA TGTGCCAGCAGCCCCGTAAGACAAGGGGCCCAGTACTTC. It encodes CASSPVRQGAQYF.